Listed here are 24 T cell receptor beta chains from one sample, sequenced in a study of T cells in Graves' hyperthyroidism and ophthalmopathy. Amplified regions were TCR beta CDR3 sequences from RNA transcripts. An initial round of RT-PCR targeting the TCR CDR3 relied on the HTBI primer set. TCRdb itself ran the multiplex PCR reads through MiXCR, one entry per CDR3 protein. The repertoire has around 400,000 distinct CDR3 sequences, about 15% of them found once; the top ten carry under 25%. The sequencing input was blood. Source of these receptors: an older woman with Graves' ophthalmopathy.

This clonotype came up many times. The chain uses TRBV9 and TRBJ2-1; 10 bases are shared with TRBD1. The CDR3 contains 20 residues. The J segment lost 2 bases and the V segment lost 0 bases, leaving 14 bases of the junction unmatched. Germline lookup yields CDR1 SGDLS and CDR2 YYNGEE. The CDR3 nucleotides are TGTGCCAGCAGCGTAGAGGGGGGGACAGGGGCCTTAGGACCCTACAATGAGCAGTTCTTC. Translating gives CASSVEGGTGALGPYNEQFF.

This clonotype was counted ten times or more. The chain is built from TRBV20-1 and TRBJ2-3; weak D call: TRBD2 (5 bases). Germline assignment: CDR1 DFQATT and CDR2 SNEGSKA (reference sequence). The CDR3 length is 13 residues. The CDR3 sequence: CSGGRLSTDTQYF. The CDR3 DNA reads TGCAGCGGAGGACGTCTTAGCACAGATACGCAGTATTTT.

This clonotype was detected many times. J is TRBJ2-5 and V is TRBV6-1; D possibly matches TRBD1 or TRBD2 (5 bases each). With 6 bases removed from V and 2 bases from J, the gap between germline ends came to 16 bases. This CDR3 region has 15 residues. Germline CDR1 and CDR2: MNHNS and SASEGT. The CDR3 spells CASRTAMGVQETQYF. CDR3 bases: TGTGCCAGCAGGACCGCAATGGGGGTTCAAGAGACCCAGTACTTC.

On this clonotype: This clone may be a read error of a much larger clone one base away. V usage is TRBV10-3 and J usage is TRBJ2-7; D possibly corresponds to TRBD2 (6 bases). The length of the CDR3 is 14 residues. Per the germline V gene, CDR1 is ENHRY and CDR2 is SYGVKD. The CDR3 DNA reads as TGTGCCATCAGCGAGGCCGGGAGCACCTACGCGCAGTACTTC. This translates into CAISEAGSTYAQYF.

The chain uses TRBV11-2 and TRBJ2-1, with TRBD2 matching over 9 bases. Looked up from germline, CDR1 is SGHAT and CDR2 is FQNNGV. Unmatched junction bases numbered 8, after V lost 7 bases and J lost 4 bases. The CDR3 length is 15 residues. The CDR3, as DNA: TGTGCCAGCAACGCCGGGACTAGCAATTACAATGAGCAGTTCTTC. It specifies CASNAGTSNYNEQFF.

This clonotype was observed a single time. The CDR3 here is CASSWGQGRNTEAFF. The DNA of the CDR3 is TGTGCCAGCAGCTGGGGACAGGGGAGGAACACTGAAGCTTTCTTT. This rearrangement joins TRBV6-2 or TRBV6-3 to TRBJ1-1; 10 positions agree with TRBD1. This CDR3 has 15 amino acids. The germline CDR1 and CDR2 sequences are MNHEY and SVGEGT. Unmatched junction bases numbered 5, after V lost 6 bases and J lost 1 base.

In its sample, this clonotype was seen many times. The chain has TRBV3-1 and TRBJ2-6; D call uncertain. The CDR3 has 13 residues. Germline lookup yields CDR1 LGHDT and CDR2 YNNKEL (reference sequence). Trimming took 1 base from V and 4 from J, leaving 2 bases between them. The CDR3 region is CASSQGGANVLTF. DNA of the CDR3: TGTGCCAGCAGCCAAGGGGGGGCCAACGTCCTGACTTTC.

This clonotype showed up many times. J is TRBJ2-7 and V is TRBV2, with TRBD2 identical over 10 bases. The CDR3 loop spans 15 amino acids. Losses at the gene ends were 4 bases for V and 4 bases for J; bases not matched to a gene: 7. Germline-derived CDR1 and CDR2 are SNHLY and FYNNEI. The CDR3 loop is CASSGWSSGGYEQYF. CDR3 coding DNA: TGTGCCAGCAGTGGGTGGTCTAGCGGGGGTTACGAGCAGTACTTC.

This clonotype was counted between two and nine times. The chain employs TRBV15 and TRBJ1-2, with 11 bases lining up with TRBD1. This CDR3 region has 15 residues. Germline V CDR1 and CDR2: LNHNV, YYDKDF (reference sequence). The J segment lost 7 bases and the V segment lost 3 bases, leaving 7 bases of the junction unmatched. DNA for the CDR3: TGTGCCACCAGCAGGGGTGGACAGGGGGCGTTTGGCTACACCTTC. It codes for CATSRGGQGAFGYTF.

This clonotype occurred a few times. V is TRBV2 and J is TRBJ1-1; possible D gene TRBD1, 5 bases. Germline CDR1 is SNHLY and CDR2 is FYNNEI. Trimming left V 9 bases short and J 1 base short, with 18 bases between. CDR3 size: 15 residues. In DNA form, the CDR3 reads TGTGCCAGGGGGGGGACTCCAGGTGGGAACACTGAAGCTTTCTTT. This encodes CARGGTPGGNTEAFF.

Many counts were recorded for this clonotype. The CDR3 nucleotides read TGTGCCAGCAGTTCCCCAAGTCGGGCGGGGGAGCAGTTCTTC. Translation: CASSSPSRAGEQFF. J is TRBJ2-1 and V is TRBV27; possibly TRBD2 for D (6 bases). Trimming stripped 4 bases from V and 10 bases from J, with 17 bases between. The CDR3 contains 14 residues. Per the germline V gene, CDR1 is MNHEY and CDR2 is SMNVEV (reference sequence).

The table lists this clonotype with a count of one. V gene TRBV7-9 combines with J gene TRBJ2-3; the match to TRBD2 covers 9 bases. V shed 5 bases and J 2 bases; nucleotides not matched to a gene: 14. The CDR3 is made up of 18 amino acids. Germline lookup yields CDR1 SEHNR and CDR2 FQNEAQ (reference sequence). The CDR3 DNA sequence: TGTGCCAGCAGCAGGGGAGATAGCGGGAGTGCGGCCACAGATACGCAGTATTTT. Translated, it gives CASSRGDSGSAATDTQYF.

This clonotype was recorded at least ten times. This chain links TRBV28 with TRBJ2-7, with D possibly being TRBD1 or TRBD2 (5 bases each). The CDR3 totals 13 residues. Deletions cut 5 bases from V and 5 bases from J, with 13 bases between. In germline, CDR1 is MDHEN, CDR2 SYDVKM. CDR3 loop: CASSLRDADEQYF. Here the CDR3 DNA reads TGTGCCAGCAGTCTACGGGACGCCGACGAGCAGTACTTC.

This clonotype was observed at least ten times. The rearrangement joins TRBV7-9 to TRBJ2-1, with 10 bases lining up with TRBD1. V lost 5 bases, J lost 7 bases, and 8 bases stayed unmatched. This CDR3 comprises 15 residues. Per the germline V gene, CDR1 is SEHNR and CDR2 is FQNEAQ (reference sequence). CDR3 protein: CASSIPGTGVNEQFF. CDR3 DNA: TGTGCCAGCAGCATACCCGGGACAGGGGTTAATGAGCAGTTCTTC.

This clonotype was counted at least ten times. The V gene is TRBV5-6, the J gene TRBJ2-1, with D hard to call. Trimming pared 2 bases from V and 0 bases from J, leaving 6 bases between. Germline V CDR1 and CDR2: SGHDT, YYEEEE. The CDR3 runs to 14 residues. The CDR3 region is CASSFASSYNEQFF. DNA for the CDR3: TGTGCCAGCAGCTTCGCTAGCTCCTACAATGAGCAGTTCTTC.

This clonotype came up a few times. The chain recombines TRBV5-4 with TRBJ2-1, with D perhaps matching TRBD2 (5 bases). The CDR3 consists of 15 residues. V lost 4 bases and J 9 bases, leaving 20 bases between the germline ends. The germline CDR1 and CDR2 sequences are SGHNT and YYREEE (reference sequence). The CDR3 reads CASSAPGSLAVEQFF. In DNA form, the CDR3 reads TGTGCCAGCAGCGCGCCGGGATCCCTGGCCGTTGAGCAGTTCTTC.

This clonotype was counted at least ten times. V is TRBV20-1 and J is TRBJ1-1; the D is unclear. Per the germline V gene, CDR1 is DFQATT and CDR2 is SNEGSKA (reference sequence). V was trimmed by 3 bases and J by 1 base, leaving 15 bases between them. The CDR3 loop spans 15 amino acids. The CDR3 nucleotides read TGCAGTGCTAGGTCTGTGGAATTGGGGAACACTGAAGCTTTCTTT. Translating it yields CSARSVELGNTEAFF.

Worth noting for this clonotype: A much larger clone lies one base from this, so it may be a read error. The gene calls are TRBV20-1 and TRBJ2-3; tentatively, D is TRBD2 (6 bases). Per the germline V gene, CDR1 is DFQATT and CDR2 is SNEGSKA (reference sequence). The CDR3 has 16 amino acids. The CDR3 region has the DNA TGCAGTGCTAGTAGCCGTGGTAGCGGAGACACAAATACGCAGTATTTT. It specifies CSASSRGSGDTNTQYF.

In the case of this clonotype: This may come from a read error, since a much larger clone is one base off. The V gene is TRBV2, the J gene TRBJ2-1; D gene uncertain. Germline CDR1 and CDR2: SNHLY and FYNNEI. Between the trimmed V and J ends, which lost 4 bases and 9 bases, there was a span of 10 bases. The CDR3 length is 12 residues. CDR3 sequence: CASSASVSEQFF. CDR3 bases: TGTGCCAGCAGTGCTAGTGTAAGTGAGCAGTTCTTC.

This clonotype was seen at least ten times. V gene TRBV6-1 combines with J gene TRBJ1-1; D gene unclear. CDR1 MNHNS and CDR2 SASEGT come from the germline V gene. This CDR3 is 15 amino acids long. The ends were cut back, 1 base at V and 0 bases at J, with 9 bases in the middle. Written as DNA, the CDR3 is TGTGCCAGCAGTGAAGGAGGCGGACTGAACACTGAAGCTTTCTTT. Translated: CASSEGGGLNTEAFF.

This clonotype was detected many times. The chain has TRBV11-2 and TRBJ2-5; no clear D gene. Germline CDR1 is SGHAT and CDR2 is FQNNGV. This CDR3 region has 15 residues. Trimming removed 5 bases at V and 3 bases at J, with 16 bases between. The CDR3 DNA is TGTGCCAGCAGCCCCGACCACGGACCCGAAGAGACCCAGTACTTC. It is translated as CASSPDHGPEETQYF.

This clonotype was counted between two and nine times. J is TRBJ1-4 and V is TRBV28, with TRBD1 as a possible D gene (5 bases). Deletions cut 8 bases from V and 8 bases from J, with 12 bases between. Per germline, CDR1 MDHEN and CDR2 SYDVKM. The CDR3 consists of 12 residues. The CDR3 protein is CASRGWDEKLFF. The CDR3 DNA is TGTGCCAGCCGAGGGTGGGACGAAAAACTGTTTTTT.

This clonotype was counted between two and nine times. The V call is TRBV27, the J call TRBJ1-6; the match to TRBD1 covers 7 bases. V dropped 2 bases and J dropped 13; count of bases not matched to a gene: 8. This CDR3 has 14 amino acids. Germline V gives CDR1 MNHEY, CDR2 SMNVEV (reference sequence). DNA of the CDR3: TGTGCCAGCAGTTTACGGACAGGCGCGTCGCCCCTCCACTTT. Its translation: CASSLRTGASPLHF.

This clonotype occurred a few times. The chain uses TRBV19 and TRBJ2-1; 9 positions match TRBD1. Losses at the gene ends were 4 bases for V and 9 bases for J; bases not matched to a gene: 4. This CDR3 region has 13 residues. Germline-derived CDR1 and CDR2 are LNHDA and SQIVND (reference sequence). CDR3 DNA sequence: TGTGCCAGTAGTACCAACAGGGGGCCTGAGCAGTTCTTC. It translates to CASSTNRGPEQFF.